Below are 21 T cell receptor beta chains sequenced from a single sample in a study of identical twins. TCRdb independently ran MiXCR on the 5' RACE reads; one entry per CDR3 protein. This table has about 690,000 distinct CDR3 sequences, around 6% appearing once. The sequenced material came from naive T cells sorted from blood. These receptors originate from a man between 18 and 35 years old in good health.

The rearrangement joins TRBV6-6 to TRBJ2-7; the D is unclear. Germline CDR1 MNHNY, CDR2 SVGAGI (reference sequence). Trimming left V 5 bases short and J 0 bases short, with 8 bases between. This CDR3 is built from 13 residues. The CDR3 DNA is TGTGCCAGCAGTGACCAGGTCTCCTACGAGCAGTACTTC. Translated: CASSDQVSYEQYF.

This clonotype was counted ten times or more. J is TRBJ2-2 and V is TRBV12-3 or TRBV12-4; 7 positions agree with TRBD2. This CDR3 contains 15 residues. With V trimmed by 6 bases and J by 4 bases, 8 bases remained unmatched. The CDR3 protein is CASRRGEASTGELFF. As DNA, the CDR3 is TGTGCCAGCAGACGGGGGGAGGCTAGCACCGGGGAGCTGTTTTTT.

Comments on this clonotype: A single base separates this from a much larger clone, so it may be a read error. The V call is TRBV28, the J call TRBJ2-7; D tentatively reads TRBD1 or TRBD2 (5 bases each). This CDR3 has 13 amino acids. Germline V CDR1 and CDR2: MDHEN, SYDVKM. V lost 10 bases to trimming and J lost 2 bases, with 15 bases between them. The chain's CDR3 is CATQSGDPYEQYF. The CDR3 coding sequence is TGTGCCACCCAATCTGGGGACCCCTACGAGCAGTACTTC.

This clonotype was observed many times. This chain joins TRBV3-1 and TRBJ2-5; perhaps TRBD2 as D (7 bases). The CDR3 is 16 residues long. The germline CDR1 and CDR2 sequences are LGHDT and YNNKEL (reference sequence). Trimming cost V 4 bases and J 2 bases, with 17 bases left between them. The DNA for the CDR3 is TGTGCCAGCAGCCCCCGGGGGCGCGGGAGACAAGAGACCCAGTACTTC. This gives the protein CASSPRGRGRQETQYF.

This clonotype was recorded many times. V usage is TRBV6-1 and J usage is TRBJ2-2; D perhaps matches TRBD1 (6 bases). The CDR3 runs 14 residues. V lost 8 bases to trimming and J lost 3 bases, with 13 bases between them. The V gene's germline CDR1 is MNHNS and CDR2 SASEGT. CDR3 sequence reads: CASGAGAHTGELFF. The CDR3 DNA follows: TGTGCCAGCGGGGCAGGGGCGCACACCGGGGAGCTGTTTTTT.

The table lists this clonotype with many counts. The chain has TRBV12-3 or TRBV12-4 and TRBJ1-2; 8 positions agree with TRBD1. The CDR3 contains 15 residues. V gave up 4 bases and J gave up 5 bases; unmatched junction bases: 9. CDR3 sequence reads: CASSSRQGMGYGYTF. The CDR3 DNA follows: TGTGCCAGCAGTTCAAGACAGGGGATGGGGTATGGCTACACCTTC.

Many counts were recorded for this clonotype. The chain combines TRBV27 with TRBJ2-1, with 7 nucleotides matching TRBD1. Losses at the gene ends were 2 bases for V and 7 bases for J; bases not matched to a gene: 2. CDR3 size: 13 residues. Germline loops: CDR1 MNHEY, CDR2 SMNVEV (reference sequence). CDR3 nucleotide sequence: TGTGCCAGCAGTTTAGAACAGGGGAATGAGCAGTTCTTC. Translated: CASSLEQGNEQFF.

This clonotype was seen ten or more times. The chain links TRBV27 to TRBJ2-7; either TRBD1 or TRBD2 may fit D (5 bases each). Germline CDR1 reads MNHEY; CDR2 reads SMNVEV (reference sequence). The V end was cut by 2 bases, the J end by 4 bases, with 9 bases between. The CDR3 loop spans 13 amino acids. This chain's CDR3 is CASSLPGRYEQYF. The CDR3 region has the DNA TGTGCCAGCAGTTTACCGGGGCGTTACGAGCAGTACTTC.

V is TRBV29-1 and J is TRBJ2-7; D is perhaps TRBD1 (5 bases). Germline assignment: CDR1 SQVTM and CDR2 ANQGSEA. V lost 4 bases and J 4 bases, leaving 11 bases between the germline ends. This CDR3 is built from 12 residues. The CDR3 coding sequence is TGCAGCGTTGTCTTAAGGGGTTACGAGCAGTACTTC. Protein: CSVVLRGYEQYF.

V is TRBV30 and J is TRBJ1-1; D gene ambiguous. Germline CDR1 GTSNPN, CDR2 SVGIG (reference sequence). The germline V and J ends were trimmed by 3 bases and 0 bases, with 11 bases remaining between them. This CDR3 region has 14 residues. CDR3 protein: CAWRVGQLNTEAFF. The CDR3 DNA sequence: TGTGCCTGGAGGGTTGGGCAGCTGAACACTGAAGCTTTCTTT. Based on the CDR3 plus reference TRBV30 and TRBJ1-1, the full variable domain is SQTIHQWPATLVQPVGSPLSLECTVEGTSNPNLYWYRQAAGRGLQLLFYSVGIGQISSEVPQNLSASRPQDRQFILSSKKLLLSDSGFYLCAWRVGQLNTEAFFGQGTRLTVV.

The V gene is TRBV7-9, the J gene TRBJ2-7, with D possibly called TRBD1 or TRBD2 (6 bases each). The germline V gene encodes CDR1 SEHNR and CDR2 FQNEAQ (reference sequence). Between the trimmed V and J ends, which lost 5 bases and 7 bases, there was a span of 15 bases. The length of the CDR3 is 13 residues. The CDR3 protein is CASSRPGAREQYF. CDR3 nucleotide sequence: TGTGCCAGCAGCCGGCCGGGGGCGAGGGAGCAGTACTTC.

This clonotype was seen many times. This CDR3 is CASSIREGSAGGPTDTQYF. The CDR3, as DNA: TGTGCCAGCAGTATCCGGGAAGGGTCGGCGGGAGGGCCTACAGATACGCAGTATTTT. This rearrangement joins TRBV12-3 or TRBV12-4 to TRBJ2-3, with TRBD2 identical over 9 bases. The V and J ends lost 5 bases and 3 bases, in that order; junction bases with no gene match: 18. This CDR3 spans 19 amino acids.

This clonotype was seen more than once but under ten times. This chain uses TRBV18 with TRBJ2-3, with D maybe TRBD1 (5 bases). The CDR3 has 15 amino acids. Germline values: CDR1 KGHSH, CDR2 LQKENI. V was clipped by 0 bases and J by 3 bases, with 10 bases between them. The CDR3 coding sequence is TGTGCCAGCTCACCACCTCAGGGTTTTACAGATACGCAGTATTTT. Translated, it gives CASSPPQGFTDTQYF.

Many counts were recorded for this clonotype. CDR3 nucleotides: TGCAGTGCTTTCGGGACTAGCGGCCGAATGGGCACCGGGGAGCTGTTTTTT. Translated, it gives CSAFGTSGRMGTGELFF. This chain connects TRBV20-1 to TRBJ2-2; TRBD2 aligns across 11 bases. CDR3 length: 17 amino acids. The V gene's germline CDR1 is DFQATT and CDR2 SNEGSKA (reference sequence). The J segment lost 4 bases and the V segment lost 5 bases, leaving 12 bases of the junction unmatched.

This clonotype was detected a few times. The J gene is TRBJ2-1, the V gene TRBV20-1, with 10 bases aligning to TRBD2. This CDR3 spans 14 amino acids. The V and J ends lost 5 bases and 6 bases, in that order; junction bases with no gene match: 7. The V gene's germline CDR1 is DFQATT and CDR2 SNEGSKA (reference sequence). As DNA, the CDR3 is TGCAGTGCTGGCAAAGCGGGAGGGGTCAATGAGCAGTTCTTC. Its protein product is CSAGKAGGVNEQFF.

This clonotype was counted many times. The chain combines TRBV29-1 with TRBJ2-3; 8 positions match TRBD1. J was trimmed by 9 bases and V by 7 bases; bases with no gene match: 9. The germline V gene has CDR1 SQVTM and CDR2 ANQGSEA. The CDR3 loop spans 12 amino acids. This CDR3 reads CSETTGVGTQYF. DNA for the CDR3: TGCAGCGAGACGACAGGGGTCGGCACGCAGTATTTT.

This clonotype was observed many times. This chain links TRBV6-1 with TRBJ1-5; no definite D call. CDR1 is MNHNS, CDR2 SASEGT, per germline. Between the trimmed V and J ends, which lost 6 bases and 1 base, there was a span of 13 bases. CDR3 length: 15 amino acids. The CDR3 bases are TGTGCCAGCAGGGATAGGAACAGAAGCAATCAGCCCCAGCATTTT. It codes for CASRDRNRSNQPQHF.

This clonotype was counted ten times or more. The chain joins TRBV29-1 to TRBJ2-5; D not certain. The germline V gene encodes CDR1 SQVTM and CDR2 ANQGSEA. The CDR3 runs 13 residues. V was pared by 5 bases and J by 0 bases, with 10 bases between. The CDR3 reads CSVPESNQETQYF. CDR3 DNA sequence: TGCAGCGTTCCAGAGTCAAACCAAGAGACCCAGTACTTC.

Many counts were recorded for this clonotype. The chain couples TRBV20-1 to TRBJ1-5; D is possibly TRBD1 (6 bases). Germline V CDR1 and CDR2: DFQATT, SNEGSKA (reference sequence). The V end lost 4 bases, the J end lost 3 bases, and 13 bases lay between the germline ends. The CDR3 consists of 14 residues. CDR3 residues: CSAKLGGVNQPQHF. DNA for the CDR3: TGCAGTGCTAAATTAGGGGGGGTCAATCAGCCCCAGCATTTT.

A few counts support this clonotype. The J gene is TRBJ2-7, the V gene TRBV9; 9 nucleotides line up with TRBD2. This CDR3 spans 15 amino acids. The V gene end was trimmed by 2 bases and the J gene end by 5 bases; junction bases not matched to a gene: 8. CDR1 is SGDLS, CDR2 YYNGEE, per germline. This CDR3 reads CASSVSGLAIHEQYF. The CDR3, as DNA: TGTGCCAGCAGCGTCTCGGGACTAGCTATCCACGAGCAGTACTTC. Full variable domain (rest looked up from reference TRBV9 and TRBJ2-7): DSGVTQTPKHLITATGQRVTLRCSPRSGDLSVYWYQQSLDQGLQFLIQYYNGEERAKGNILERFSAQQFPDLHSELNLSSLELGDSALYFCASSVSGLAIHEQYFGPGTRLTVT.

This rearrangement joins TRBV11-2 to TRBJ2-7, with D possibly matching TRBD2 (6 bases). V dropped 5 bases and J dropped 1 base, with 15 bases sitting between them. Germline CDR1 SGHAT, CDR2 FQNNGV. CDR3 length equals 15 residues. For the CDR3, the DNA is TGTGCCAGCAGCCGGGGAGGTGGGAATTCCTACGAGCAGTACGTC. Its protein is CASSRGGGNSYEQYV.